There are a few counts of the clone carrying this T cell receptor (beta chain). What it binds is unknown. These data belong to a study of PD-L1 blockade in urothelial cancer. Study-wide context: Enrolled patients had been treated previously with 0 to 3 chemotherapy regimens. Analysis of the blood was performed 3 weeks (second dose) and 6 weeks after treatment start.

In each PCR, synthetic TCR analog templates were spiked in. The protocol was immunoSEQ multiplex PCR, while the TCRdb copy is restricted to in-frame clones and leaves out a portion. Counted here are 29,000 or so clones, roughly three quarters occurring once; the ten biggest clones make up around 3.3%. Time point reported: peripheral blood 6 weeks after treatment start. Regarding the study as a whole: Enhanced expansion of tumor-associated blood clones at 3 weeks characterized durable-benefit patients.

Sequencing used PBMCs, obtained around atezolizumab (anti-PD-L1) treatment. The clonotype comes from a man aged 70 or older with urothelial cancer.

CDR3 in amino acids: CASSVQIYSYEQYF. The CDR3, as DNA: TGTGCCAGCAGTGTACAGATATACTCCTACGAGCAGTACTTC. This rearrangement joins TRBV25-1 to TRBJ2-7; D is uncertain. The CDR3 has 14 amino acids. Germline assignment: CDR1 MGHDK and CDR2 SYGVNS. Trimming took 4 bases from V and 0 from J, leaving 10 bases between them.